These 25 T cell receptor beta chains were sequenced from one sample in a study of T-cell reconstitution after alpha-beta-depleted transplantation in children. Using unique molecular identifiers, the investigators prepared the TCRbeta library. TCRdb reprocessed the PCR reads with MiXCR, giving one entry per CDR3 protein. The top ten clones hold 4.5% to 7% of a sample with 420,000 or so distinct CDR3 sequences, around 9.9% of them seen once. The sample in question was PBMCs from the stem cell graft donor, obtained from the stem cell graft. The receptor source for this set is a human donor who donated a stem cell graft to a child with acute myeloid leukemia.

The V gene is TRBV4-1, the J gene TRBJ1-6; 8 bases agree with TRBD1. Looked up from germline, CDR1 is MGHRA and CDR2 is YSYEKL. J gave up 10 bases and V 4 bases, and 12 bases lay outside the gene matches. This CDR3 has 16 amino acids. The CDR3 DNA sequence: TGCGCCAGCAGCCCCTACTTGGACAGGGTGGAATCACCCCTCCACTTT. Translated: CASSPYLDRVESPLHF.

As for this clonotype: A much larger clone lies a single base off, so this may be a read error. The rearrangement uses TRBV7-9 and TRBJ2-7; 7 bases align to TRBD1. V shed 5 bases, J shed 2 bases, and the junction held 0 bases outside the gene matches. CDR1 is SEHNR, CDR2 FQNEAQ, per germline (reference sequence). This CDR3 comprises 12 residues. The CDR3 here is CASSDRAYEQYF. For the CDR3, the DNA is TGTGCCAGCAGCGACAGGGCCTACGAGCAGTACTTC.

This clonotype was recorded once. The chain recombines TRBV19 with TRBJ1-1, with D possibly matching TRBD1 (5 bases). V lost 3 bases and J 6 bases, leaving 11 bases between the germline ends. The CDR3 runs to 13 residues. Germline lookup yields CDR1 LNHDA and CDR2 SQIVND (reference sequence). The CDR3 loop reads CASSIGGNAEAFF. In nucleotides, the CDR3 is TGTGCCAGTAGTATCGGGGGGAATGCTGAAGCTTTCTTT.

This clonotype has a handful of counts. The chain carries TRBV5-5 and TRBJ2-2; 10 nucleotides match TRBD1. The CDR3 consists of 15 residues. Per germline, CDR1 SGHKS and CDR2 YYEKEE (reference sequence). Losses at the gene ends were 4 bases for V and 6 bases for J; bases not matched to a gene: 6. CDR3 loop: CASSTGTGVSGELFF. CDR3 DNA: TGTGCCAGCAGCACCGGGACAGGGGTTTCCGGGGAGCTGTTTTTT.

V is TRBV27 and J is TRBJ2-6; TRBD1 aligns across 8 bases. The CDR3 totals 18 residues. The J segment lost 3 bases and the V segment lost 3 bases, leaving 10 bases of the junction unmatched. Germline V gene sequence: CDR1 MNHEY, CDR2 SMNVEV (reference sequence). The CDR3 spells CASSLDGQGARGANVLTF. In DNA, the CDR3 is TGTGCCAGCAGTTTGGACGGTCAGGGGGCGCGTGGGGCCAACGTCCTGACTTTC.

This clonotype was observed a few times. The chain uses TRBV27 and TRBJ1-1; 7 nucleotides align to TRBD1. This CDR3 is built from 13 residues. Germline assignment: CDR1 MNHEY and CDR2 SMNVEV (reference sequence). V was pared by 5 bases and J by 11 bases, with 11 bases of the junction left unmatched. The CDR3 spells CASSITQGTGAFF. The CDR3 DNA is TGTGCCAGCAGTATAACACAGGGGACGGGGGCTTTCTTT.

At least ten counts were recorded for this clonotype. For the CDR3, the DNA is TGTGCCAGCAGTTTGATGGGACAGATCCAAGAGACCCAGTACTTC. Protein product: CASSLMGQIQETQYF. This chain uses TRBV12-3 or TRBV12-4 with TRBJ2-5; TRBD1 matches 7 bases. V shed 3 bases and J 1 base; nucleotides not matched to a gene: 5. The CDR3 loop spans 15 amino acids.

This clonotype came up a few times. V is TRBV5-1 and J is TRBJ2-3, with D possibly being TRBD1 or TRBD2 (5 bases each). V dropped 0 bases and J dropped 2 bases, with 10 bases sitting between them. This CDR3 has 15 amino acids. The germline V gene has CDR1 SGHRS and CDR2 YFSETQ. Written as DNA, the CDR3 is TGCGCCAGCAGCTTGGAGGACGGGACCACAGATACGCAGTATTTT. Its protein product is CASSLEDGTTDTQYF.

This clonotype was seen a handful of times. The rearrangement joins TRBV4-2 to TRBJ1-5; D ambiguous. Between the trimmed V and J ends, which lost 0 bases and 3 bases, there was a span of 9 bases. The CDR3 covers 15 residues. Germline CDR1 LGHNA, CDR2 YNFKEQ. The CDR3 loop is CASSQERLSNQPQHF. CDR3 coding DNA: TGTGCCAGCAGCCAAGAAAGGCTCTCCAATCAGCCCCAGCATTTT.

V is TRBV6-1 and J is TRBJ1-6, with D perhaps TRBD1 (5 bases). The CDR3 totals 13 residues. Looked up from germline, CDR1 is MNHNS and CDR2 is SASEGT. Trimming shortened V by 7 bases and J by 7 bases, and 11 bases separated the two germline ends. CDR3 in DNA: TGTGCCAGCACCAACGGGGGGAATTCACCCCTCCACTTT. This translates into CASTNGGNSPLHF.

V is TRBV7-9 and J is TRBJ2-5; D perhaps matches TRBD2 (6 bases). The length of the CDR3 is 15 residues. V lost 4 bases and J 5 bases, leaving 17 bases between the germline ends. Germline V CDR1 and CDR2: SEHNR, FQNEAQ (reference sequence). CDR3 DNA sequence: TGTGCCAGCAGCTCACGGGACTTACCTTGGGAGACCCAGTACTTC. It translates to CASSSRDLPWETQYF.

This clonotype came up a few times. This chain joins TRBV27 and TRBJ1-2; D is perhaps TRBD1 (6 bases). Germline V lookup: CDR1 MNHEY, CDR2 SMNVEV (reference sequence). This CDR3 contains 13 residues. The V end lost 10 bases, the J end lost 6 bases, and 18 bases lay between the germline ends. CDR3 loop: CATYAGGWDGYTF. CDR3 in DNA: TGTGCCACTTACGCGGGGGGCTGGGATGGCTACACCTTC.

The CDR3 nucleotides are TGTGCCAGCTCACCACCGGGCCAGATGGCGACCCAGTACTTC. As protein: CASSPPGQMATQYF. V gene TRBV18 combines with J gene TRBJ2-5; no definite D call. CDR3 length: 14 residues. Trimming left V 0 bases short and J 7 bases short, with 12 bases between. Germline V lookup: CDR1 KGHSH, CDR2 LQKENI.

The J gene is TRBJ2-2, the V gene TRBV5-1; D remains ambiguous. The V and J ends lost 9 bases and 5 bases respectively, with 11 bases between them. This CDR3 is 12 amino acids long. Per germline, CDR1 SGHRS and CDR2 YFSETQ. The chain's CDR3 is CAIPLGTGELFF. DNA for the CDR3: TGCGCCATCCCTCTAGGTACCGGGGAGCTGTTTTTT.

This chain uses TRBV7-8 with TRBJ1-4; D remains unclear. Trimming shortened V by 2 bases and J by 0 bases, and 7 bases separated the two germline ends. CDR3 length: 15 residues. Germline assignment: CDR1 SGHVS and CDR2 FQNEAQ. The DNA for the CDR3 is TGTGCCAGCAGCTTATTCGGCGCAACTAATGAAAAACTGTTTTTT. Protein: CASSLFGATNEKLFF.

This chain joins TRBV5-1 and TRBJ2-3; 13 nucleotides align to TRBD2. Germline lookup yields CDR1 SGHRS and CDR2 YFSETQ. The ends lost 0 bases at V and 3 bases at J; junction bases unmatched: 4. The length of the CDR3 is 17 residues. In DNA, the CDR3 is TGCGCCAGCAGCTTGGGGACTAGCGGGAGAGGAACAGATACGCAGTATTTT. This translates into CASSLGTSGRGTDTQYF. Filled out from reference TRBV5-1 and TRBJ2-3, the complete variable domain reads KAGVTQTPRYLIKTRGQQVTLSCSPISGHRSVSWYQQTPGQGLQFLFEYFSETQRNKGNFPGRFSGRQFSNSRSEMNVSTLELGDSALYLCASSLGTSGRGTDTQYFGPGTRLTVL.

This clonotype was seen repeatedly, ten times or more. The chain employs TRBV5-1 and TRBJ2-3; 13 bases line up with TRBD2. CDR3 length equals 16 residues. The junction had 8 bases not matched to a gene; V was cut back by 4 bases and J by 6 bases. Germline CDR1 reads SGHRS; CDR2 reads YFSETQ. CDR3 nucleotide sequence: TGCGCCAGCAGCATTGGACTAGCGGGAGTCAGGGATACGCAGTATTTT. It encodes CASSIGLAGVRDTQYF.

This clonotype came up many times. J is TRBJ2-5 and V is TRBV12-3 or TRBV12-4; 9 bases align to TRBD1. V was clipped by 5 bases and J by 5 bases; unmatched bases: 3. The CDR3 has 13 amino acids. The CDR3 DNA sequence: TGTGCCAGCAGTGGACAGGGGATCGAGACCCAGTACTTC. It is translated as CASSGQGIETQYF.

CDR3 DNA sequence: TGTGCCAGCAGCCCCCGGCCGACAGGGGGCGATGAGCAGTTCTTC. Amino acids: CASSPRPTGGDEQFF. The chain couples TRBV7-2 to TRBJ2-1; 10 positions agree with TRBD1. V dropped 5 bases and J dropped 8; count of bases not matched to a gene: 9. In germline, CDR1 is SGHTA, CDR2 FQGNSA. This CDR3 spans 15 amino acids.

This clonotype was counted between two and nine times. The chain carries TRBV6-5 and TRBJ1-5; D perhaps matches TRBD1 (6 bases). Germline CDR1 reads MNHEY; CDR2 reads SVGAGI. The CDR3 runs 14 residues. Trimming took 0 bases from V and 6 from J, leaving 9 bases between them. This chain's CDR3 is CASSYSRGGQPQHF. The CDR3 coding sequence is TGTGCCAGCAGTTACTCTAGGGGGGGTCAGCCCCAGCATTTT.

There are many counts of this clonotype. The chain links TRBV7-2 to TRBJ1-2; no firm D call. V lost 0 bases to trimming and J lost 7 bases, with 12 bases between them. Germline CDR1 SGHTA, CDR2 FQGNSA. The CDR3 spans 14 residues. The CDR3 loop is CASSLADLAGGYTF. In DNA form, the CDR3 reads TGTGCCAGCAGCTTAGCGGATCTGGCAGGTGGCTACACCTTC.

V usage is TRBV5-6 and J usage is TRBJ2-1; TRBD2 agrees at 11 bases. Germline values: CDR1 SGHDT, CDR2 YYEEEE. The CDR3 consists of 15 residues. V dropped 2 bases and J dropped 6; count of bases not matched to a gene: 4. For the CDR3, the DNA is TGTGCCAGCAGCTTTGGGACTAGCGGTACCAATGAGCAGTTCTTC. It yields the protein CASSFGTSGTNEQFF.

This chain joins TRBV4-1 and TRBJ2-1, with 8 bases aligning to TRBD2. Per germline, CDR1 MGHRA and CDR2 YSYEKL. CDR3 size: 17 residues. V shed 0 bases, J shed 14 bases, and the junction held 18 bases outside the gene matches. This CDR3 is CASSQDIRAGGFRGKFF. CDR3 bases: TGCGCCAGCAGCCAAGATATAAGGGCGGGAGGATTTCGTGGGAAGTTCTTC.

This clonotype was observed a few times. The rearrangement joins TRBV7-8 to TRBJ1-4; possible D gene TRBD1, 5 bases. V shed 1 base and J shed 10 bases, with 10 bases lying between them. There are 13 residues in the CDR3. The germline V gene encodes CDR1 SGHVS and CDR2 FQNEAQ. For the CDR3, the DNA is TGTGCCAGCAGCTTAGATCGACAGCCAAAACTGTTTTTT. This gives the protein CASSLDRQPKLFF.

The table lists this clonotype with many counts. This sequence joins TRBV5-1 and TRBJ1-4, with D tentatively TRBD1 (5 bases). In germline, CDR1 is SGHRS, CDR2 YFSETQ. This CDR3 has 13 amino acids. Trimming shortened V by 0 bases and J by 11 bases, and 11 bases separated the two germline ends. The CDR3 DNA sequence: TGCGCCAGCAGCTTGGATCCGGGGGACAAACTGTTTTTT. Its protein product is CASSLDPGDKLFF.